Given below is one TCR beta chain in context. What it binds is not known. The data derive from a study of shared clonotypes between healthy human individuals. Study-level results: About 5.2% was the fraction of naive CD4 clonotypes found shared across several donors. There were few donors, and this limited the genetic and exposure-history diversity represented. Naive subsets generally had larger estimated richness than memory subsets.

CD45RO negativity and positive selection for CCR7 defined naive CD8 cells, a population that excluded terminally differentiated effector memory CD45RA+ cells. The assay was run at deep level. Measured with immunoSEQ multiplex PCR; TCRdb has only the in-frame clones, and not every one. Seen here are about 2 million clones, less than 95% observed once, and the top ten hold 1.2%. Germline assignment: CDR1 SGHAT and CDR2 FQNNGV. The V and J ends lost 5 bases and 1 base respectively, with 15 bases between them. CDR3 length: 16 amino acids. Specimen: naive CD8+ T cells sorted from blood. This clonotype was sampled from a man aged 18-30 years in good health. The rearrangement joins TRBV11-2 to TRBJ1-3; D is undetermined. The CDR3 loop is CASSPLEGRSGNTIYF. For the CDR3, the DNA is TGTGCCAGCAGCCCCCTAGAGGGCCGATCTGGAAACACCATATATTTT.